These T cell receptor beta chains were read from a single sample in a study of cytomegalovirus exposure and HLA in healthy donors. Here immunoSEQ multiplex PCR was the method, and the copy in TCRdb shows in-frame clones only, minus some. The profile shows about 120,000 clones, around 79% of them singletons. Sequenced: PBMCs. All receptors derive from a young woman in good health and CMV-seropositive. Both conserved end residues are part of each CDR3. D genes are given only for firm matches. Size values are once, few and many counts, or a class for expanded clones, and some rows have none.

v_call: TRBV5-4
d_call: -
clone_size: -
j_call: TRBJ1-1
cdr3_aa: CASSSRRDLNTEAFF
cdr3_nt: TGTGCCAGCAGCTCCCGACGCGACTTGAACACTGAAGCTTTCTTT

v_call: TRBV6-6
d_call: -
clone_size: -
j_call: TRBJ2-5
cdr3_aa: CASSYYPGKETQYF
cdr3_nt: TGTGCCAGCAGTTACTACCCAGGTAAAGAGACCCAGTACTTC

v_call: TRBV29-1
d_call: TRBD2
clone_size: -
j_call: TRBJ2-3
cdr3_aa: CSVTSWGGGRASTDTQYF
cdr3_nt: TGCAGCGTTACCTCCTGGGGCGGGGGAAGGGCTAGCACAGATACGCAGTATTTT

v_call: TRBV6-5
d_call: -
clone_size: -
j_call: TRBJ2-2
cdr3_aa: CASSYSQDTGELFF
cdr3_nt: TGTGCCAGCAGTTACTCACAGGACACCGGGGAGCTGTTTTTT

v_call: TRBV19
d_call: TRBD1
clone_size: -
j_call: TRBJ1-5
cdr3_aa: CASATDRDREIGSNQPQHF
cdr3_nt: TGTGCCAGTGCCACCGACCGGGACAGGGAAATTGGTAGCAATCAGCCCCAGCATTTT

v_call: TRBV4-3
d_call: -
clone_size: few
j_call: TRBJ1-4
cdr3_aa: CASSQNLGAVGEKLFF
cdr3_nt: TGCGCCAGCAGCCAAAATCTGGGGGCAGTAGGTGAAAAACTGTTTTTT

v_call: TRBV30
d_call: -
clone_size: -
j_call: TRBJ2-4
cdr3_aa: CAWSVGGSIQYF
cdr3_nt: TGTGCCTGGAGTGTTGGGGGGAGCATTCAGTACTTC

v_call: TRBV4-2
d_call: -
clone_size: few
j_call: TRBJ1-3
cdr3_aa: CASSQETGPGEGGNTIYF
cdr3_nt: TGTGCCAGCAGCCAAGAAACAGGGCCGGGTGAAGGCGGAAACACCATATATTTT

v_call: TRBV18
d_call: -
clone_size: -
j_call: TRBJ2-5
cdr3_aa: CASRPSGVGETQYF
cdr3_nt: TGTGCCAGCCGCCCATCCGGGGTAGGGGAGACCCAGTACTTC

v_call: TRBV4-1
d_call: -
clone_size: -
j_call: TRBJ1-1
cdr3_aa: CASSRTGYGNTEAFF
cdr3_nt: TGCGCCAGCAGCCGAACAGGGTACGGGAACACTGAAGCTTTCTTT

v_call: TRBV4-3
d_call: -
clone_size: -
j_call: TRBJ2-1
cdr3_aa: CASSQDGWSSYNEQFF
cdr3_nt: TGCGCCAGCAGCCAAGATGGCTGGAGCTCCTACAATGAGCAGTTCTTC

v_call: TRBV6-5
d_call: -
clone_size: -
j_call: TRBJ1-4
cdr3_aa: CASTRAGSNEKLFF
cdr3_nt: TGTGCCAGCACCAGGGCGGGGTCTAATGAAAAACTGTTTTTT

v_call: TRBV18
d_call: -
clone_size: -
j_call: TRBJ1-1
cdr3_aa: CASRGRNTEAFF
cdr3_nt: TGTGCCAGTCGGGGAAGGAACACTGAAGCTTTCTTT

v_call: TRBV7-9
d_call: TRBD2
clone_size: -
j_call: TRBJ2-3
cdr3_aa: CASSGRTSGYTDTQYF
cdr3_nt: TGTGCCAGCAGCGGCAGGACTAGCGGTTACACAGATACGCAGTATTTT

v_call: TRBV7-2
d_call: TRBD1
clone_size: -
j_call: TRBJ2-5
cdr3_aa: CASSLRTGGGQETQYF
cdr3_nt: TGTGCCAGCAGCTTGCGGACAGGGGGAGGCCAAGAGACCCAGTACTTC

v_call: TRBV9
d_call: -
clone_size: -
j_call: TRBJ2-1
cdr3_aa: CASSVGQAYNEQFF
cdr3_nt: TGTGCCAGCAGCGTAGGACAGGCCTACAATGAGCAGTTCTTC

v_call: TRBV7-2
d_call: TRBD2
clone_size: -
j_call: TRBJ2-5
cdr3_aa: CASSSGNRLAGETQYF
cdr3_nt: TGTGCCAGCAGCTCCGGGAATCGACTAGCCGGAGAGACCCAGTACTTC

v_call: TRBV4-2
d_call: -
clone_size: -
j_call: TRBJ2-1
cdr3_aa: CASSQDVREQFF
cdr3_nt: TGTGCCAGCAGCCAAGATGTGCGGGAGCAGTTCTTC

v_call: TRBV7-2
d_call: -
clone_size: -
j_call: TRBJ1-1
cdr3_aa: CASSLERNTEAFF
cdr3_nt: TGTGCCAGCAGCTTAGAGAGGAACACTGAAGCTTTCTTT

v_call: TRBV2
d_call: TRBD1
clone_size: -
j_call: TRBJ1-4
cdr3_aa: CASSVDRAFNEKLFF
cdr3_nt: TGTGCCAGCAGTGTAGACAGGGCATTTAATGAAAAACTGTTTTTT

v_call: TRBV29-1
d_call: -
clone_size: -
j_call: TRBJ1-2
cdr3_aa: CSVEGQLDGYTF
cdr3_nt: TGCAGCGTCGAGGGCCAATTGGACGGCTACACCTTC

v_call: TRBV25-1
d_call: TRBD2
clone_size: many
j_call: TRBJ2-3
cdr3_aa: CASTAGGPDTQYF
cdr3_nt: TGTGCCAGCACGGCGGGGGGGCCAGATACGCAGTATTTT

v_call: TRBV30
d_call: -
clone_size: -
j_call: TRBJ1-4
cdr3_aa: CAWSVYRLSATNEKLFF
cdr3_nt: TGTGCCTGGAGTGTATACAGGCTTAGTGCAACTAATGAAAAACTGTTTTTT

v_call: TRBV5-1
d_call: -
clone_size: few
j_call: TRBJ1-5
cdr3_aa: CASSLDSNQPQHF
cdr3_nt: TGCGCCAGCAGCTTGGACAGTAATCAGCCCCAGCATTTT

v_call: TRBV5-1
d_call: TRBD1
clone_size: -
j_call: TRBJ1-2
cdr3_aa: CASSRSIPGQGPINYGYTF
cdr3_nt: TGCGCCAGCAGCCGATCAATCCCGGGACAGGGGCCCATAAACTATGGCTACACCTTC

v_call: TRBV7-2
d_call: TRBD1
clone_size: -
j_call: TRBJ1-1
cdr3_aa: CASSLAGQGAGVAFF
cdr3_nt: TGTGCCAGCAGCTTAGCGGGACAGGGCGCCGGTGTGGCTTTCTTT

v_call: TRBV12-5
d_call: -
clone_size: -
j_call: TRBJ1-5
cdr3_aa: CASGLFEDQPQHF
cdr3_nt: TGTGCTAGTGGTTTGTTTGAGGATCAGCCCCAGCATTTT

v_call: TRBV5-8
d_call: -
clone_size: few
j_call: TRBJ1-2
cdr3_aa: CASSVVGTHYGYTF
cdr3_nt: TGTGCCAGCAGCGTCGTTGGGACACATTATGGCTACACCTTC

v_call: TRBV29-1
d_call: TRBD1
clone_size: -
j_call: TRBJ2-7
cdr3_aa: CSVARQGHEQYF
cdr3_nt: TGCAGCGTTGCTCGACAGGGGCACGAGCAGTACTTC

v_call: TRBV7-3
d_call: -
clone_size: -
j_call: TRBJ2-5
cdr3_aa: CASSLAGTLGETQYF
cdr3_nt: TGTGCCAGCAGCTTAGCGGGGACCCTCGGAGAGACCCAGTACTTC

v_call: TRBV2
d_call: -
clone_size: -
j_call: TRBJ1-6
cdr3_aa: CASISGVESPLHF
cdr3_nt: TGTGCCAGCATCTCCGGGGTAGAATCACCCCTCCACTTT

v_call: TRBV12-2
d_call: -
clone_size: -
j_call: TRBJ1-2
cdr3_aa: CASRLVRQDRLTHYGYTF
cdr3_nt: TGTGCAAGTCGCTTAGTTCGACAGGACCGCCTCACCCACTATGGCTACACCTTC

v_call: TRBV6-5
d_call: TRBD1
clone_size: -
j_call: TRBJ1-2
cdr3_aa: CASRDRGLVYGYTF
cdr3_nt: TGTGCCAGCAGGGACAGGGGGCTGGTCTATGGCTACACCTTC

v_call: TRBV5-1
d_call: TRBD2
clone_size: -
j_call: TRBJ2-3
cdr3_aa: CASSLVGLAGSTDTQYF
cdr3_nt: TGCGCCAGCAGCTTGGTGGGACTAGCGGGTAGCACAGATACGCAGTATTTT

v_call: TRBV9
d_call: TRBD1
clone_size: -
j_call: TRBJ2-1
cdr3_aa: CASSPGDSPNEQFF
cdr3_nt: TGTGCCAGCAGCCCCGGGGACAGTCCCAATGAGCAGTTCTTC

v_call: TRBV7-9
d_call: -
clone_size: few
j_call: TRBJ1-1
cdr3_aa: CASSAAMGTEAFF
cdr3_nt: TGTGCCAGCAGCGCGGCTATGGGTACTGAAGCTTTCTTT

v_call: TRBV29-1
d_call: -
clone_size: -
j_call: TRBJ1-2
cdr3_aa: CSVDRFSYGYTF
cdr3_nt: TGCAGCGTCGACAGGTTCTCCTATGGCTACACCTTC

v_call: TRBV27
d_call: -
clone_size: -
j_call: TRBJ1-2
cdr3_aa: CASSLSRGLRNGYTF
cdr3_nt: TGTGCCAGCAGTTTATCAAGGGGCTTGCGGAATGGCTACACCTTC

v_call: TRBV5-6
d_call: -
clone_size: -
j_call: TRBJ2-3
cdr3_aa: CASSLARGTDTQYF
cdr3_nt: TGTGCCAGCAGCTTGGCCAGGGGTACAGATACGCAGTATTTT

v_call: TRBV14
d_call: -
clone_size: -
j_call: TRBJ1-6
cdr3_aa: CASTRQGLTSPLHF
cdr3_nt: TGTGCCAGCACGAGGCAGGGTTTGACTTCACCCCTCCACTTT

v_call: TRBV30
d_call: -
clone_size: -
j_call: TRBJ1-1
cdr3_aa: CAWGRGNTEAFF
cdr3_nt: TGTGCCTGGGGGAGGGGGAACACTGAAGCTTTCTTT

v_call: TRBV6-1
d_call: -
clone_size: few
j_call: TRBJ2-7
cdr3_aa: CASSLRDNELYEQYF
cdr3_nt: TGTGCCAGCAGCCTCCGGGACAATGAACTCTACGAGCAGTACTTC

v_call: TRBV9
d_call: -
clone_size: few
j_call: TRBJ2-7
cdr3_aa: CASSLRGSGEQYF
cdr3_nt: TGTGCCAGCAGCCTCCGGGGGAGCGGCGAGCAGTACTTC

v_call: TRBV2
d_call: TRBD1
clone_size: -
j_call: TRBJ1-1
cdr3_aa: CASSGQGNTEAFF
cdr3_nt: TGTGCCAGCAGTGGACAGGGCAACACTGAAGCTTTCTTT

v_call: TRBV29-1
d_call: TRBD2
clone_size: -
j_call: TRBJ2-4
cdr3_aa: CSVEIGTRGPQYF
cdr3_nt: TGCAGCGTTGAAATCGGGACTAGAGGGCCCCAGTACTTC

v_call: TRBV2
d_call: -
clone_size: -
j_call: TRBJ1-5
cdr3_aa: CASSEGGQPQHF
cdr3_nt: TGTGCCAGCAGTGAAGGAGGTCAGCCCCAGCATTTT

v_call: TRBV14
d_call: TRBD2
clone_size: -
j_call: TRBJ2-5
cdr3_aa: CASRPGLAGQETQYF
cdr3_nt: TGTGCCAGCAGACCGGGACTAGCGGGGCAAGAGACCCAGTACTTC

v_call: TRBV27
d_call: TRBD2
clone_size: -
j_call: TRBJ2-1
cdr3_aa: CASRARPAGDYNEQFF
cdr3_nt: TGTGCCAGCAGGGCGCGCCCAGCGGGGGACTACAATGAGCAGTTCTTC

v_call: TRBV15
d_call: -
clone_size: -
j_call: TRBJ1-4
cdr3_aa: CATSRGAGIINEKLFF
cdr3_nt: TGTGCCACCAGCCGAGGGGCCGGGATAATTAATGAAAAACTGTTTTTT

v_call: TRBV28
d_call: -
clone_size: -
j_call: TRBJ2-2
cdr3_aa: CASEKWRTGELFF
cdr3_nt: TGTGCCAGCGAAAAGTGGAGGACCGGGGAGCTGTTTTTT

v_call: TRBV6-5
d_call: TRBD1
clone_size: few
j_call: TRBJ1-1
cdr3_aa: CASSYGTANTEAFF
cdr3_nt: TGTGCCAGCAGTTACGGGACAGCGAACACTGAAGCTTTCTTT

v_call: TRBV21-1
d_call: -
clone_size: few
j_call: TRBJ2-5
cdr3_aa: CASRRQGKETQYF
cdr3_nt: TGTGCCAGCAGGAGACAGGGGAAGGAGACCCAGTACTTC

v_call: TRBV5-1
d_call: TRBD1
clone_size: -
j_call: TRBJ2-7
cdr3_aa: CASSHGQGGNEQYF
cdr3_nt: TGCGCCAGCAGTCATGGACAGGGTGGCAACGAGCAGTACTTC

v_call: TRBV2
d_call: -
clone_size: -
j_call: TRBJ1-1
cdr3_aa: CASRAGRGTEAFF
cdr3_nt: TGTGCCAGCAGAGCGGGCCGAGGCACTGAAGCTTTCTTT

v_call: TRBV9
d_call: -
clone_size: -
j_call: TRBJ2-1
cdr3_aa: CASSVEAGSNEQFF
cdr3_nt: TGTGCCAGCAGCGTAGAGGCGGGGTCAAATGAGCAGTTCTTC